One TCR beta chain is described in this entry. These data originate in a study of control samples from healthy donors and cancer patients. Only in-frame clones appear in the TCRdb table, and some are missing; sequencing was by immunoSEQ multiplex PCR. The sample lists some 71,000 clones; about 87% were seen once. CDR1 and CDR2 from the germline V gene are MGHRA and YSYEKL. The CDR3 totals 11 residues. Trimming removed 3 bases from V and 12 bases from J; junction bases left unmatched: 4. The sequence was obtained from a woman in her 50s with head and neck cancer. The chain has TRBV4-1 and TRBJ1-1, with TRBD1 matching over 7 bases. Sequenced: PBMCs. As DNA, the CDR3 is TGCGCCAGCAGCCAGAGACAGGGAACTTTCTTT. It codes for CASSQRQGTFF.